This TCR beta chain was sequenced during a study of shared clonotypes between healthy human individuals. Study-level background: Donor composition was a couple of women and a few men, aged 18 to 49.

This clone came up once. There were no recent acute infections or vaccinations among the donors, who were healthy HIV-negative adults. The donor cohort consisted entirely of Caucasian adults residing in Nashville, Tennessee. The data were produced by immunoSEQ multiplex PCR, yet TCRdb's version contains in-frame clones alone and is incomplete. Among about 2.4 million clones listed, roughly 93% were seen once. Germline CDR1 is MNHEY and CDR2 is SVGAGI. The length of the CDR3 is 16 residues. The V and J ends lost 2 bases and 3 bases, in that order; junction bases with no gene match: 7. The clonotype comes from a young man in good health. Some clones in this sample may be carry-over from other donors' samples. The chain links TRBV6-5 to TRBJ2-3, with 8 nucleotides matching TRBD1. The source material was naive CD4+ T cells from PBMCs. Subset reported: CD45RA+ positively selected. CDR3 sequence: CASSYLRGLTTDTQYF. The CDR3 bases are TGTGCCAGCAGTTACCTCAGGGGGCTAACGACAGATACGCAGTATTTT.